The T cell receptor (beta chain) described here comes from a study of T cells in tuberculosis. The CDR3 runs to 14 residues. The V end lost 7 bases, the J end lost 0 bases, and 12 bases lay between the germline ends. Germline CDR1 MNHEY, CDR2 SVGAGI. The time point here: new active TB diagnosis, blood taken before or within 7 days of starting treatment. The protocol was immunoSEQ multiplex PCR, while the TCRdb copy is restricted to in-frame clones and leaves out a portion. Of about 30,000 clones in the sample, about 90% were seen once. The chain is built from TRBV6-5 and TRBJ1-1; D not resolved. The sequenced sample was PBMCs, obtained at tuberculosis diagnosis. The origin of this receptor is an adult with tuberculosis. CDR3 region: CASIAGNLNTEAFF. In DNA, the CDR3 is TGTGCCAGCATTGCCGGGAACCTGAACACTGAAGCTTTCTTT.